This TCR beta chain was sequenced during a study of OX40 agonist ivuxolimab in advanced cancers. With 5 bases removed from V and 1 base from J, the gap between germline ends came to 8 bases. Per germline, CDR1 SNHLY and CDR2 FYNNEI. This CDR3 is 13 amino acids long. The protocol was immunoSEQ multiplex PCR, while the TCRdb copy is restricted to in-frame clones and leaves out a portion. The sample consists of 35,000 to 55,000 clones, approximately 80% of them appearing once. The source material was CD4+ or CD8+ T cells sorted from blood, sampled in a trial of the OX40 agonist ivuxolimab. V is TRBV2 and J is TRBJ1-1; D is unresolved. This clonotype originated in an adult with an advanced solid tumor such as melanoma, head and neck, liver or kidney cancer. CDR3: CASSSDPNTEAFF. The CDR3 region has the DNA TGTGCCAGCAGTTCAGACCCGAACACTGAAGCTTTCTTT.